This entry lists 8 T cell receptor beta chains sequenced from one sample in a study of blood T cell repertoires in COVID-19. Repertoires were generated with immunoSEQ multiplex PCR, while TCRdb's copy carries only in-frame clones and drops some. The data show 200,000 to 300,000 clones, around 84% seen once. Input material: peripheral blood. The receptor set was obtained from a woman aged 18-30 years with acute or convalescent COVID-19.

The chain couples TRBV27 to TRBJ2-1, with D perhaps TRBD1 (6 bases). V was shortened by 3 bases and J by 1 base, with 10 bases between the two germline ends. Germline V CDR1 and CDR2: MNHEY, SMNVEV (reference sequence). The CDR3 is 15 amino acids. The CDR3 nucleotides are TGTGCCAGCAGTTTGGACAGCGTTTCCTACAATGAGCAGTTCTTC. Translated: CASSLDSVSYNEQFF.

The V call is TRBV24-1, the J call TRBJ2-3; 7 bases fit TRBD2. Germline trimming cut 4 bases from V and 0 bases from J; bases unmatched to any gene: 6. CDR3 length: 16 residues. Germline CDR1 reads KGHDR; CDR2 reads SFDVKD. CDR3 DNA: TGTGCCACCAGTGACCCGGTGGGGGGGAGCACAGATACGCAGTATTTT. This encodes CATSDPVGGSTDTQYF.

The chain combines TRBV30 with TRBJ1-2; D perhaps matches TRBD1 (5 bases). This CDR3 has 11 amino acids. Per germline, CDR1 GTSNPN and CDR2 SVGIG (reference sequence). The V end was cut by 3 bases, the J end by 8 bases, with 10 bases between. The CDR3 sequence is CAWRSGGGYTF. CDR3 coding DNA: TGTGCCTGGAGGTCGGGGGGGGGCTACACCTTC.

V is TRBV4-3 and J is TRBJ2-3; TRBD2 is a possible D gene (6 bases). V was trimmed by 4 bases and J by 4 bases, leaving 21 bases between them. The V gene's germline CDR1 is LGHNA and CDR2 YSLEER. The CDR3 is made up of 17 amino acids. Here the CDR3 reads CASSRQIAGGVPDTQYF. CDR3 bases: TGCGCCAGCAGCCGCCAAATCGCCGGGGGTGTCCCAGATACGCAGTATTTT.

Worth noting for this clone: The same CDR3 arises from other DNA sequences in this sample as well. V is TRBV27 and J is TRBJ1-1, with D unresolved. V was trimmed by 3 bases and J by 1 base, leaving 6 bases between them. The length of the CDR3 is 13 residues. Per germline, CDR1 MNHEY and CDR2 SMNVEV (reference sequence). As DNA, the CDR3 is TGTGCCAGCAGTTTCTCAGGGAACACTGAAGCTTTCTTT. It translates to CASSFSGNTEAFF.

The chain recombines TRBV4-3 with TRBJ1-2; D gene ambiguous. The CDR3 sequence is 15 residues long. The V and J ends lost 0 bases and 0 bases respectively, with 8 bases between them. Germline values: CDR1 LGHNA, CDR2 YSLEER. The CDR3 DNA sequence: TGCGCCAGCAGCCAAGATCCCGTTTCTAACTATGGCTACACCTTC. Translation: CASSQDPVSNYGYTF.

The chain recombines TRBV28 with TRBJ2-2, with TRBD2 as a possible D gene (5 bases). V lost 9 bases, J lost 7 bases, and 12 bases lay in between. The CDR3 spans 12 residues. Germline CDR1 MDHEN, CDR2 SYDVKM. This CDR3 reads CASSRRVGELFF. The DNA of the CDR3 is TGTGCCAGTTCTCGGCGGGTCGGGGAGCTGTTTTTT. Using reference TRBV28 and TRBJ2-2 for the parts outside the CDR3, the full variable domain is DVKVTQSSRYLVKRTGEKVFLECVQDMDHENMFWYRQDPGLGLRLIYFSYDVKMKEKGDIPEGYSVSREKKERFSLILESASTNQTSMYLCASSRRVGELFFGEGSRLTVL.

The V gene is TRBV7-2, the J gene TRBJ1-2, with 7 nucleotides matching TRBD1. Per germline, CDR1 SGHTA and CDR2 FQGNSA. With V trimmed by 3 bases and J by 2 bases, 9 bases remained unmatched. This CDR3 contains 16 residues. The CDR3 here is CASSLIPSGGNYGYTF. The CDR3 region has the DNA TGTGCCAGCAGCTTGATCCCGTCAGGGGGAAACTATGGCTACACCTTC. Based on the CDR3 plus reference TRBV7-2 and TRBJ1-2, the full variable domain is GAGVSQSPSNKVTEKGKDVELRCDPISGHTALYWYRQSLGQGLEFLIYFQGNSAPDKSGLPSDRFSAERTGGSVSTLTIQRTQQEDSAVYLCASSLIPSGGNYGYTFGSGTRLTVV.